This T cell receptor beta chain was identified during a study of graft-versus-host responses after intestinal transplantation. Produced via immunoSEQ multiplex PCR; TCRdb's table is partial and in-frame only. Here the sample spans over 75,000 clones, roughly 84% being singletons. As to this clone: What it binds is unknown.

The germline V gene has CDR1 MGHRA and CDR2 YSYEKL. Trimming cost V 4 bases and J 0 bases; bases outside gene matches: 7. The CDR3 sequence is 17 residues long. The chain combines TRBV4-1 with TRBJ2-1; TRBD2 matches 9 bases. The clonotype was recovered from a human donor who was the organ donor for an intestinal transplant. The sequencing used unstimulated CD8+ T cells sorted from spleen or lymph node cells, collected before transplant. In DNA, the CDR3 is TGCGCCAGCAGCCCGAGCGGGGGGTCCAGCTCCTACAATGAGCAGTTCTTC. This encodes CASSPSGGSSSYNEQFF.